These T cell receptor beta chains were read from a single sample in a study of blood T cell repertoires in COVID-19. Only in-frame clones appear in the TCRdb table, and some are missing; sequencing was by immunoSEQ multiplex PCR. Of over 30,000 clones listed, 85% to 90% are singletons. Source material: peripheral blood. These receptors all stem from a man in his 70s with acute or convalescent COVID-19. CDR3s leave out the opening cysteine and the closing phenylalanine or tryptophan.

j_call,v_call,cdr3_aa
TRBJ2-7,TRBV7-2,ASSLEGHVTEEQY
TRBJ1-2,TRBV7-8,ASSLDVTINYGYT
TRBJ2-1,TRBV5-4,ASSLDGGSVNEQF
TRBJ2-7,TRBV5-6,ASSRRPSAFYEQY
TRBJ2-1,TRBV6-2/TRBV6-3,ASSYSGAGLYNEQF
TRBJ2-5,TRBV29-1,SVLGTSGSKETQY
TRBJ2-7,TRBV2,ASSVSAAYEQY
TRBJ1-4,TRBV20-1,SVRDEKLF
TRBJ2-6,TRBV4-1,ASSRDITSGANVLT
TRBJ2-3,TRBV29-1,SVRFLRMEDTQY
TRBJ2-5,TRBV3-1/TRBV3-2,ACRGGEETQY
TRBJ2-7,TRBV3-1/TRBV3-2,ASSLPGQSYEQY
TRBJ1-5,TRBV6-6,ASILQGGGNQPQH
TRBJ2-7,TRBV18,ASSPSGSGPYEQY
TRBJ2-3,TRBV2,ASSGTSGDTDTQY
TRBJ2-2,TRBV28,ASSIAGNTGELF
TRBJ2-7,TRBV2,ASRGLLQTYEQY
TRBJ2-3,TRBV7-2,ASSLAQPPRTQY
TRBJ1-6,TRBV2,ASSAYGNHNSPLH
TRBJ1-1,TRBV19,ASSKGQGSAEAF
TRBJ1-2,TRBV28,ARGITGFGYGYT
TRBJ2-4,TRBV19,ASSMRREADKNIQY